The present T cell receptor beta chain was sequenced within a study of identical twins. TCRdb re-derived calls from the 5' RACE reads in MiXCR, one entry per CDR3 protein. The repertoire consists of 500,000 to 600,000 distinct CDR3 sequences, with approximately 22% occurring once and the leading ten covering roughly 0.9%. To note about this clonotype: Its target is unknown.

Study-level findings and limits: Abundant beta clonotypes from cord blood had fewer insertions, unlike memory repertoires, which showed none. Not following the same donors, the study drew its conclusions from cross-sectional statistical analysis.

These same data were also listed under a study on T cells expressing NK-cell markers. That source reports: Where several donors were concerned, these clonotypes also led the CD3+CD56-NKG2C+ fraction.

Sequenced: CD4+ T cells sorted from blood. This clonotype was sampled from a woman younger than 35 in good health.

DNA of the CDR3: TGTGCCTGGAGGGGGGGACAGGTCACCGGGGAGCTGTTTTTT. Translating gives CAWRGGQVTGELFF. V and J are TRBV30 and TRBJ2-2; 8 bases are a match to TRBD1. Germline loops: CDR1 GTSNPN, CDR2 SVGIG (reference sequence). The J segment lost 4 bases and the V segment lost 3 bases, leaving 4 bases of the junction unmatched. The CDR3 contains 14 residues.